Shown below are 8 T cell receptor beta chains from a single sample sequenced in a study of cytomegalovirus exposure and HLA in healthy donors. PCR primers comprised 60 Vbeta and 13 Jbeta primers. Using immunoSEQ multiplex PCR, the repertoire was profiled, and TCRdb retains in-frame clones only, with some absent. Of approximately 180,000 clones detected, just over 70% appear once; the ten largest clones hold roughly 2.5%. Sequenced input: PBMCs. All receptors come from a human donor in good health.

This clone was counted a few times. The chain recombines TRBV7-9 with TRBJ1-5; D is perhaps TRBD1 (6 bases). CDR3 length: 16 amino acids. Deletions cut 1 base from V and 3 bases from J, with 13 bases between. CDR1 and CDR2 from the germline V gene are SEHNR and FQNEAQ (reference sequence). The CDR3 region has the DNA TGTGCCAGCAGCTTAGGAGGGGGTGGAGTCAATCAGCCCCAGCATTTT. This gives the protein CASSLGGGGVNQPQHF.

The chain links TRBV7-3 to TRBJ2-7, with 8 bases identical to TRBD2. The V gene's germline CDR1 is SGHTA and CDR2 FQGTGA. The length of the CDR3 is 15 residues. The V gene end was trimmed by 5 bases and the J gene end by 4 bases; junction bases not matched to a gene: 10. The CDR3 sequence is CASSASPGGAYEQYF. The CDR3, as DNA: TGTGCCAGCAGCGCCTCCCCCGGGGGGGCGTACGAGCAGTACTTC.

In its sample, this clone was seen once. The V gene is TRBV7-9, the J gene TRBJ2-1; TRBD1 aligns across 7 bases. This CDR3 spans 19 amino acids. Germline CDR1 SEHNR, CDR2 FQNEAQ (reference sequence). The trim removed 4 bases at V and 4 bases at J, leaving 19 bases unmatched. CDR3 sequence reads: CASSSTYFRGSFEYNEQFF. The CDR3 DNA reads as TGTGCCAGCAGCTCGACTTACTTCAGGGGGTCCTTCGAATACAATGAGCAGTTCTTC.

CDR3 region: CASSEADEKLFF. As DNA, the CDR3 is TGCGCCAGCAGTGAGGCAGATGAAAAACTGTTTTTT. The chain is built from TRBV10-1 and TRBJ1-4; D gene uncertain. Trimming cost V 2 bases and J 6 bases, with 4 bases left between them. Per germline, CDR1 WNHNN and CDR2 SYGVQD (reference sequence). This CDR3 comprises 12 residues.

The chain links TRBV5-1 to TRBJ1-2, with TRBD1 matching over 9 bases. Trimming removed 3 bases from V and 5 bases from J; junction bases left unmatched: 5. CDR1 SGHRS and CDR2 YFSETQ come from the germline V gene. There are 14 residues in the CDR3. In DNA form, the CDR3 reads TGCGCCAGCAGCTCGGGACAGGGAACTTATGGCTACACCTTC. Amino acid sequence: CASSSGQGTYGYTF.

The rearrangement joins TRBV7-8 to TRBJ2-3, with D possibly matching TRBD2 (6 bases). Deletions cut 2 bases from V and 6 bases from J, with 18 bases between. Germline loops: CDR1 SGHVS, CDR2 FQNEAQ. There are 16 residues in the CDR3. The DNA for the CDR3 is TGTGCCAGCAGCTTATTAGTGGCGGGGAGTGTGGATACGCAGTATTTT. The encoded protein is CASSLLVAGSVDTQYF.

This clone was found a few times. The chain carries TRBV2 and TRBJ1-5, with 9 nucleotides matching TRBD1. J was trimmed by 3 bases and V by 10 bases; bases with no gene match: 4. This CDR3 spans 13 amino acids. Looked up from germline, CDR1 is SNHLY and CDR2 is FYNNEI. The chain's CDR3 is CATTGGYNQPQHF. CDR3 bases: TGTGCCACCACAGGGGGCTACAATCAGCCCCAGCATTTT.

The V and J genes are TRBV7-8 and TRBJ1-1; 9 bases line up with TRBD1. The CDR3 loop spans 15 amino acids. Trimming removed 5 bases from V and 0 bases from J; junction bases left unmatched: 4. CDR1 is SGHVS and CDR2 is FQNEAQ in the germline V gene. The DNA of the CDR3 is TGTGCCAGCAGCACCCGACAGGGGGTGAACACTGAAGCTTTCTTT. Its protein is CASSTRQGVNTEAFF.